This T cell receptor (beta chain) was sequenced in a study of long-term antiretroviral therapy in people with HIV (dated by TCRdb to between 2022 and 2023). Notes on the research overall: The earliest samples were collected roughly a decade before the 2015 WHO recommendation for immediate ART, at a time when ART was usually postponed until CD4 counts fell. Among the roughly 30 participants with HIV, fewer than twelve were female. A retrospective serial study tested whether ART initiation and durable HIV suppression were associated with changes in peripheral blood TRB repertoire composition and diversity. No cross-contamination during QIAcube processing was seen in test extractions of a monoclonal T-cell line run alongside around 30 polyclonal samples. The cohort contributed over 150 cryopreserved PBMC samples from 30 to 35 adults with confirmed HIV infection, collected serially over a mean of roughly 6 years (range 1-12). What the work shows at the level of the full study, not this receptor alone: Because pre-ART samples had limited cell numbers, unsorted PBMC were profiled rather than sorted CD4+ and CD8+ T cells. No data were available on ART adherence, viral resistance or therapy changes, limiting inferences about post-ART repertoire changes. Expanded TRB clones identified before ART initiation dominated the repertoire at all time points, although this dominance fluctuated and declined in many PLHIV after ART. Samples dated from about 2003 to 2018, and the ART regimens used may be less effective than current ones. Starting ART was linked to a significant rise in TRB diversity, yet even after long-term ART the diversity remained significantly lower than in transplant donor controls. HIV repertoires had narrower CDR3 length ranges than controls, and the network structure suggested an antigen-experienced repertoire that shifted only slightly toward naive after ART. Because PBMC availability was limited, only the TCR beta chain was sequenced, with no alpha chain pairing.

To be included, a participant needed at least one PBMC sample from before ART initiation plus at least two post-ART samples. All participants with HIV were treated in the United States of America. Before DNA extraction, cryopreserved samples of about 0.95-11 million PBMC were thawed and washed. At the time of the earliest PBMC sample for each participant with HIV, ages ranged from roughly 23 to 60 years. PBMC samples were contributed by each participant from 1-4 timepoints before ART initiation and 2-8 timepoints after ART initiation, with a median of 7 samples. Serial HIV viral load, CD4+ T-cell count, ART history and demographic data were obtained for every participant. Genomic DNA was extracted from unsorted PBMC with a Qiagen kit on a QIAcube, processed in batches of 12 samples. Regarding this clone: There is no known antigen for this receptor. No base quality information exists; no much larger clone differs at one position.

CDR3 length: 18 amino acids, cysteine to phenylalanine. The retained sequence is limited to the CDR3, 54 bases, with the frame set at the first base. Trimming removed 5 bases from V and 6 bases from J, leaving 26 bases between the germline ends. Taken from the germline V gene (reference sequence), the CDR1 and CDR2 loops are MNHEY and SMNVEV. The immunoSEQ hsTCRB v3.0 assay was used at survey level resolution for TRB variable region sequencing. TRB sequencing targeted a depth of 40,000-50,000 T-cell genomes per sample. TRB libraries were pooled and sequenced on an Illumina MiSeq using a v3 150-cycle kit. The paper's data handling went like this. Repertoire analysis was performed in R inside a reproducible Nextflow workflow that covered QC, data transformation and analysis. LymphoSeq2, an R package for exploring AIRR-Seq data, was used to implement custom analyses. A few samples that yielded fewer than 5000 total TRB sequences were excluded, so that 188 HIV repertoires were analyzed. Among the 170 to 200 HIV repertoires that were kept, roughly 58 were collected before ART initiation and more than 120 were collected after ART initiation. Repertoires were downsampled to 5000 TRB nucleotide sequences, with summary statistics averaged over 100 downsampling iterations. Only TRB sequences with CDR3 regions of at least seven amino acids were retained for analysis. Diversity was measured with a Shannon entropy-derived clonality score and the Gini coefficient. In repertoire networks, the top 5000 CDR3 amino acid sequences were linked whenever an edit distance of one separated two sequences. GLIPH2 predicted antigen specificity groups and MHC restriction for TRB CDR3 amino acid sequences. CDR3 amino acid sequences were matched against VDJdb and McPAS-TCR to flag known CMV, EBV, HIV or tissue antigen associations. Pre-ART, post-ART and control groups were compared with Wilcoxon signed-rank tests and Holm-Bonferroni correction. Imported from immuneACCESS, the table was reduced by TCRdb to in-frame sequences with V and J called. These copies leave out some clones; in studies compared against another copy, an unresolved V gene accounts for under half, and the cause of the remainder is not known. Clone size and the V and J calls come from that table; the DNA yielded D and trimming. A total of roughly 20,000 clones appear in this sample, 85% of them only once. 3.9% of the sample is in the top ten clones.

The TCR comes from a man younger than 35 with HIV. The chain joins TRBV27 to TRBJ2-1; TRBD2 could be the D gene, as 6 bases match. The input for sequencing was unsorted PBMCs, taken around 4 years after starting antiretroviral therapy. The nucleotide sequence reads TGTGCCAGCAGTGTTATCAGAACTAGCTTATCACTGGGCAATGAGCAGTTCTTC. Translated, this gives CASSVIRTSLSLGNEQFF.